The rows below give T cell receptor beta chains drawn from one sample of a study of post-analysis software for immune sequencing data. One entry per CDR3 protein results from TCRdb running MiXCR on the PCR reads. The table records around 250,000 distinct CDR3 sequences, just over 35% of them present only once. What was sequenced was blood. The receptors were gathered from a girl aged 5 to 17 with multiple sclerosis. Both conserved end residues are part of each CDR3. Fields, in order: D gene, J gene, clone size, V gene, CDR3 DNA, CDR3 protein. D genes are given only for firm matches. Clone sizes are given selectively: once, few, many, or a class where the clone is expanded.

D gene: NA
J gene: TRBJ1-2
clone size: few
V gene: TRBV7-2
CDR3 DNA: TGTGCCAGCAGCGGCCGGACAACCCCTAACTATGGCTACACCTTC
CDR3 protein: CASSGRTTPNYGYTF

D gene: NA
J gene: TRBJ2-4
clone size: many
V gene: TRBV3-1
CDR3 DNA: TGTGCCAGCAGCCAAGGATTTAAGTTCATTCAGTACTTC
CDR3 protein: CASSQGFKFIQYF

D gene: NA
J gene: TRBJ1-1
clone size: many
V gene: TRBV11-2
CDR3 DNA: TGTGCCAGCAGCTTCTTGGGTCAGGCGATGACTTTCTTT
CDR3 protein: CASSFLGQAMTFF

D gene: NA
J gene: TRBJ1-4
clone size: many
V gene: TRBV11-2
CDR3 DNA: TGTGCCAGCAGCTTAATGGGGTTTGCAACTAATGAAAAACTGTTTTTT
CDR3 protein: CASSLMGFATNEKLFF

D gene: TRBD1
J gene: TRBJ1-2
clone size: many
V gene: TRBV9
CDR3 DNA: TGTGCCAGCAGCGCGGACAGGGGAGGCCCTAACTATGGCTACACCTTC
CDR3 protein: CASSADRGGPNYGYTF

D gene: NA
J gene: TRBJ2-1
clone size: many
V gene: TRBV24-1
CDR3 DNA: TGTGCCACCAGTCTGTCAGGCCGATGGGATGAGCAGTTCTTC
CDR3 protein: CATSLSGRWDEQFF

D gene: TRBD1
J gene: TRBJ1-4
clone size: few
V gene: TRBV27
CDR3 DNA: TGTGCCAGCAGTGGGACAGGGAGGGAAAAACTGTTTTTT
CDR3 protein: CASSGTGREKLFF

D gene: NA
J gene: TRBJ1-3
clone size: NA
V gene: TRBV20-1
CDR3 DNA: TGCAGTGCTGCCCCGGGGGCCTCTGGAAACACCATATATTTT
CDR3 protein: CSAAPGASGNTIYF

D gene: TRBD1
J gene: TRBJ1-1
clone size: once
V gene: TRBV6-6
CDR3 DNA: TGTGCCAGCAGTTACTCGGCGGGACAGCACACTGAAGCTTTCTTT
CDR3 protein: CASSYSAGQHTEAFF

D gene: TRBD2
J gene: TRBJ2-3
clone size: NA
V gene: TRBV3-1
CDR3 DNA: TGTGCCAGCAGCCAACGCCCCTCGACGGGACTAGCGGGGGACACAGATACGCAGTATTTT
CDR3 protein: CASSQRPSTGLAGDTDTQYF

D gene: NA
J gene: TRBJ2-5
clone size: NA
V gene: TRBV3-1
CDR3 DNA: TGTGCCGGCAGCCAACGTGGGGAGACTCAGTACTTC
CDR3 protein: CAGSQRGETQYF

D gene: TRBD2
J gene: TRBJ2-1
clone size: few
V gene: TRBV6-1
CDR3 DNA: TGTGCCAGCACCCTCGGCCCAGGGAGGGAGACCCAGTTCTTC
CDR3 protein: CASTLGPGRETQFF

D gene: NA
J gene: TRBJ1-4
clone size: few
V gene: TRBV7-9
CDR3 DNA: TGTGCCAGCAGCTTAGGACAGCTTAATGAAAAACTGTTTTTT
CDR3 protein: CASSLGQLNEKLFF

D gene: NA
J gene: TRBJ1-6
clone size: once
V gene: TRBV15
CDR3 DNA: TGTGCCGCCAGCAGAGACAGGAGCTCACCCCTCCACTTT
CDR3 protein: CAASRDRSSPLHF

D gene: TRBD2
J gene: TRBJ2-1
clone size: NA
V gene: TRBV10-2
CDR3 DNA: TGCACCAGCAGTTGGACTAGCGGGAGGGTAGACAATGAGCAGTTCTTC
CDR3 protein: CTSSWTSGRVDNEQFF

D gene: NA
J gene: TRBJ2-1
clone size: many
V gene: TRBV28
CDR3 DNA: TGTGCCAGCAGTCAGGGGGGGGGCAGGGAGCAGTTCTTC
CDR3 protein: CASSQGGGREQFF

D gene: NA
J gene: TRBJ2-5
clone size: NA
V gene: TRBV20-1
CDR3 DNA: TGCAGTGCTAGAGATGGCAGCAACCAAGAGACCCAGTACTTC
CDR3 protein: CSARDGSNQETQYF

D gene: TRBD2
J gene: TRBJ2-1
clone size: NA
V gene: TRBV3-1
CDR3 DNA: TGTGCCAGCAGCCAGGAGACTAGCGGGGGAAGCTCCTACAATGAGCAGTTCTTC
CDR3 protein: CASSQETSGGSSYNEQFF

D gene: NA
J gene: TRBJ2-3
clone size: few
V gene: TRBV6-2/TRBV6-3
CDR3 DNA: TGTGCCAGCAGTTGGGGCACAGATACGCAGTATTTT
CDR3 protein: CASSWGTDTQYF

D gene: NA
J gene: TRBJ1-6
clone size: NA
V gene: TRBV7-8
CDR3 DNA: TGTGTCAGCAGCTTAGCTGGAGTCGGGCATTCACCCCTCCACTTT
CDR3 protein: CVSSLAGVGHSPLHF

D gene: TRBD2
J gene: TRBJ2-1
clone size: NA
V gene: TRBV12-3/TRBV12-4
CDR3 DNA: TGTGCCAGCAGTCCTCGGTATAGCGGGAGTAACAATGAGCAGTTCTTC
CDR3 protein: CASSPRYSGSNNEQFF

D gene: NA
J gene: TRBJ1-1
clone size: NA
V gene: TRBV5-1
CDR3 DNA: TGCGCCAGCAGCTTCTTAGGGCCGGGCCGGAACACTGAAGCTTTCTTT
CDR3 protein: CASSFLGPGRNTEAFF

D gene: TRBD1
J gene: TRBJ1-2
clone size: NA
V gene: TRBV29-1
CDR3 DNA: TGCAGCGTTGTGACAGGGCTCGGGGGCTACACCTTC
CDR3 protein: CSVVTGLGGYTF

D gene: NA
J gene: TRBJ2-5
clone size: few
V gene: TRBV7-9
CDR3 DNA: TGTGCCAGCAGCTTATCCAGAGGGGAGAGTATCCAGTACTTC
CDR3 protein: CASSLSRGESIQYF

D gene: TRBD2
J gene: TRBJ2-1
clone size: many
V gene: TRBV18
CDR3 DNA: TGTGCCAGCTCATCCGGGACTAGGAACTACAATGAGCAGTTCTTC
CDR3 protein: CASSSGTRNYNEQFF

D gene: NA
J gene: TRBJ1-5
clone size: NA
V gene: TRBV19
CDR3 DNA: TGTGCCAGTAGTACGCGGGGGTCCAGCAATCAGCCCCAGCATTTT
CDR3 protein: CASSTRGSSNQPQHF

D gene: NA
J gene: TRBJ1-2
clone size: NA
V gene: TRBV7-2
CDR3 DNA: TGTGCCAGCAGCCCTGGCCAGCTCTATGGCTACACCTTC
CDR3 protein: CASSPGQLYGYTF

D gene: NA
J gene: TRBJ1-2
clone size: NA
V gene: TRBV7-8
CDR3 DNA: TGTGCCAGCAGCTTAAGGGCGGATAGGGCTGGCTACACCTTC
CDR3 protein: CASSLRADRAGYTF

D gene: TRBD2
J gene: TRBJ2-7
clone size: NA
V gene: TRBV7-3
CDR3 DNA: TGTGCCAGCAGCTTAACGAGCGGGAGAAACAATGAGCAGTACTTC
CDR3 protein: CASSLTSGRNNEQYF

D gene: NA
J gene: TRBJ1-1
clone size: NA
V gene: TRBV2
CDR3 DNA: TGTGCCAGCTGTGGTGGGACCACTGAAGCTTTCTTT
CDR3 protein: CASCGGTTEAFF

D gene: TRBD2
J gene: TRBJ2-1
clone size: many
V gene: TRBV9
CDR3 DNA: TGTGCCAGCAGCGTAGCTCCGACTAGCGGGAGTTATGAGCAGTTCTTC
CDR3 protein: CASSVAPTSGSYEQFF

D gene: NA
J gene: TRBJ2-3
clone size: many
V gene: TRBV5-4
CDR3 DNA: TGTGCCAGCAGCTTGAGTGACACAGATACGCAGTATTTT
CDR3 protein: CASSLSDTDTQYF

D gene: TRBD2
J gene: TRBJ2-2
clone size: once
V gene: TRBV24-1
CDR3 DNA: TGTGCCACCAGTGGGACTAGCGGGAGGGCCATCACCGGGGAGCTGTTTTTT
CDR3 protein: CATSGTSGRAITGELFF